This T cell receptor beta chain was obtained from a study of blood T cells in healthy people across ages. PCR was performed a second time for about 7 to 11 cycles using a sample-barcoded 5' primer and a J-beta primer mix. TCRdb processed the 5' RACE reads anew with MiXCR; each CDR3 protein has one entry. This repertoire shows some 640,000 distinct CDR3 sequences, 49% found once; its top ten account for roughly 30%. The trim removed 3 bases at V and 0 bases at J, leaving 4 bases unmatched. The length of the CDR3 is 18 residues. Germline CDR1 is SGDLS and CDR2 is YYNGEE. Source material: blood. The sequence derives from an older woman in good health. This rearrangement joins TRBV9 to TRBJ2-4; TRBD2 agrees at 15 bases. CDR3 protein: CASSARTSGRVAKNIQYF. The CDR3 nucleotides read TGTGCCAGCAGCGCCCGGACTAGCGGGAGGGTAGCCAAAAACATTCAGTACTTC.